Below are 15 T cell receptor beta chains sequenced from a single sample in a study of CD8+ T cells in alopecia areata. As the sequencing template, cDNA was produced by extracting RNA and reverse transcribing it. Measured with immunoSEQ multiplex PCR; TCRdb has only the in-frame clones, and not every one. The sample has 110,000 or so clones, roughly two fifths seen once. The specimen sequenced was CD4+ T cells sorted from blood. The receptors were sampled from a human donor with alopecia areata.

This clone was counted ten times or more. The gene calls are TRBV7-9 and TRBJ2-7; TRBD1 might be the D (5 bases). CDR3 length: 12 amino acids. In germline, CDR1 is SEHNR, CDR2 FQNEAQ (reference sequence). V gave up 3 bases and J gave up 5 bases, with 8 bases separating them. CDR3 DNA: TGTGCCAGCAGCTTTTCCAGGGACGAGCAGTACTTC. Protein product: CASSFSRDEQYF.

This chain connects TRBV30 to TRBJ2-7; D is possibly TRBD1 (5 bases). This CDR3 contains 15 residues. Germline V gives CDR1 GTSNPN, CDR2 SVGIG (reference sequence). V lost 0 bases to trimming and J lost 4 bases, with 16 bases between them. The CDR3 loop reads CAWSVGAPGPYEQYF. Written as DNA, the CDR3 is TGTGCCTGGAGTGTTGGGGCCCCGGGCCCATACGAGCAGTACTTC.

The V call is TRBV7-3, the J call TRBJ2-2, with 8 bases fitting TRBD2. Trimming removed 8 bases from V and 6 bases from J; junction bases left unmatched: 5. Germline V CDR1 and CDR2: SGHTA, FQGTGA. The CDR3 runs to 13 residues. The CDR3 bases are TGTGCCAGCGGAGAGCGGGAGTCCGGGGAGCTGTTTTTT. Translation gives CASGERESGELFF.

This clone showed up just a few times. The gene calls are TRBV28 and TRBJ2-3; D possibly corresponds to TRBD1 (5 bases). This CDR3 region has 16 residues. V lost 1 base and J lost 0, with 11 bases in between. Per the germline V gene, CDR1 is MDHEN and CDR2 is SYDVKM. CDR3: CASSLYSGSSTDTQYF. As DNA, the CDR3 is TGTGCCAGCAGTTTATATTCAGGGTCTAGCACAGATACGCAGTATTTT.

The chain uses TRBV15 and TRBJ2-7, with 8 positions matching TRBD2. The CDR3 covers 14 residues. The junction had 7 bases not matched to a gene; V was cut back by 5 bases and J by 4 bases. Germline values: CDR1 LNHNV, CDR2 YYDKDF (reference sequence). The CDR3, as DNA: TGTGCCACCAGCCCCGGGGGGGATCGGTACGAGCAGTACTTC. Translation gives CATSPGGDRYEQYF.

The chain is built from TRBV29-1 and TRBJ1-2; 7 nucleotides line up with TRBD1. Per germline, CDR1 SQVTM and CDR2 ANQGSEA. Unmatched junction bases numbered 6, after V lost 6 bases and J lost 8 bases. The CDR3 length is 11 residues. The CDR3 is CSVTQGRGYTF. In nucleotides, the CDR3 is TGCAGCGTCACACAGGGGAGAGGCTACACCTTC.

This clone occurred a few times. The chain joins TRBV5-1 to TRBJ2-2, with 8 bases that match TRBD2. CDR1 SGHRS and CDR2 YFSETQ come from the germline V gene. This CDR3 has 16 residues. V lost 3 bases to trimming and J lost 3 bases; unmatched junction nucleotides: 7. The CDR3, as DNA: TGCGCCAGCAGCTACCTGACTAGCGTGGACACCGGGGAGCTGTTTTTT. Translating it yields CASSYLTSVDTGELFF. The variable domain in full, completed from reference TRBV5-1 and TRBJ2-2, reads KAGVTQTPRYLIKTRGQQVTLSCSPISGHRSVSWYQQTPGQGLQFLFEYFSETQRNKGNFPGRFSGRQFSNSRSEMNVSTLELGDSALYLCASSYLTSVDTGELFFGEGSRLTVL.

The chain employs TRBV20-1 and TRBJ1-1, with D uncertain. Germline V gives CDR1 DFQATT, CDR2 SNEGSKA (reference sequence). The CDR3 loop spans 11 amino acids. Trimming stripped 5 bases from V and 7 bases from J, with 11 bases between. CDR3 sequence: CSASNTLEAFF. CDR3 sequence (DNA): TGCAGTGCTTCTAATACACTTGAAGCTTTCTTT.

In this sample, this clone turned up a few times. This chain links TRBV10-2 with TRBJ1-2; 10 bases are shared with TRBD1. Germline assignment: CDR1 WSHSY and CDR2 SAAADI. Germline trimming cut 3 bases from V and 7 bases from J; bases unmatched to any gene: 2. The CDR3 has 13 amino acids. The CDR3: CASSERTGGGYTF. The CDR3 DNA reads TGCGCCAGCAGTGAACGGACAGGGGGTGGCTACACCTTC.

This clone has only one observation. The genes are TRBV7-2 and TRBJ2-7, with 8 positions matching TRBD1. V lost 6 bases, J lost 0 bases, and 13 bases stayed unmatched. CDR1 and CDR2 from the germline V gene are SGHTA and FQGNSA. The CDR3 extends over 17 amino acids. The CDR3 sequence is CASSLLAWTGSSYEQYF. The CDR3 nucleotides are TGTGCCAGCAGTTTATTAGCATGGACAGGGAGCTCCTACGAGCAGTACTTC.

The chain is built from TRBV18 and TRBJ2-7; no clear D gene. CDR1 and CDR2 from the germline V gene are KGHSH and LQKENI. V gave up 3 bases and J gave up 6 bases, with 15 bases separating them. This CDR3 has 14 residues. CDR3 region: CASSPRAGSSEQYF. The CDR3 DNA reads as TGTGCCAGCTCACCCCGGGCCGGGTCGTCCGAGCAGTACTTC.

CDR3 amino acids: CSARARYEQYF. DNA of the CDR3: TGCAGTGCTAGAGCTCGATACGAGCAGTACTTC. V and J are TRBV20-1 and TRBJ2-7; no reliable D call. Germline loops: CDR1 DFQATT, CDR2 SNEGSKA (reference sequence). CDR3 length equals 11 residues. Trimming stripped 1 base from V and 4 bases from J, with 5 bases between.

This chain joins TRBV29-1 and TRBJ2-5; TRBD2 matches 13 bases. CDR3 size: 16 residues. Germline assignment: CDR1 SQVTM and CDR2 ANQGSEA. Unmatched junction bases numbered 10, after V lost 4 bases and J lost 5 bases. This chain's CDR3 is CSVGAGLLAGGETQYF. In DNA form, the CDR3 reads TGCAGCGTTGGCGCCGGACTACTAGCGGGGGGGGAGACCCAGTACTTC.

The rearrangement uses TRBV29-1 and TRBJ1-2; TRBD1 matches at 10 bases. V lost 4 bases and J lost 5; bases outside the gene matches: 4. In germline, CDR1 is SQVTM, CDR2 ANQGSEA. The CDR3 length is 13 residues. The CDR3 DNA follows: TGCAGCGTTGCGACAGGGGGCTCATATGGCTACACCTTC. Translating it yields CSVATGGSYGYTF.

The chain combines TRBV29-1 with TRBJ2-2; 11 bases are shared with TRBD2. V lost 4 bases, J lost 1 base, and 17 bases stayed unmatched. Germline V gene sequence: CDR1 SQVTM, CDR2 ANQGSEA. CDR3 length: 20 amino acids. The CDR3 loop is CSVVSGDGTSGSVNTGELFF. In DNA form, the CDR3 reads TGCAGCGTTGTCTCAGGTGACGGCACTAGCGGGAGTGTGAACACCGGGGAGCTGTTTTTT.